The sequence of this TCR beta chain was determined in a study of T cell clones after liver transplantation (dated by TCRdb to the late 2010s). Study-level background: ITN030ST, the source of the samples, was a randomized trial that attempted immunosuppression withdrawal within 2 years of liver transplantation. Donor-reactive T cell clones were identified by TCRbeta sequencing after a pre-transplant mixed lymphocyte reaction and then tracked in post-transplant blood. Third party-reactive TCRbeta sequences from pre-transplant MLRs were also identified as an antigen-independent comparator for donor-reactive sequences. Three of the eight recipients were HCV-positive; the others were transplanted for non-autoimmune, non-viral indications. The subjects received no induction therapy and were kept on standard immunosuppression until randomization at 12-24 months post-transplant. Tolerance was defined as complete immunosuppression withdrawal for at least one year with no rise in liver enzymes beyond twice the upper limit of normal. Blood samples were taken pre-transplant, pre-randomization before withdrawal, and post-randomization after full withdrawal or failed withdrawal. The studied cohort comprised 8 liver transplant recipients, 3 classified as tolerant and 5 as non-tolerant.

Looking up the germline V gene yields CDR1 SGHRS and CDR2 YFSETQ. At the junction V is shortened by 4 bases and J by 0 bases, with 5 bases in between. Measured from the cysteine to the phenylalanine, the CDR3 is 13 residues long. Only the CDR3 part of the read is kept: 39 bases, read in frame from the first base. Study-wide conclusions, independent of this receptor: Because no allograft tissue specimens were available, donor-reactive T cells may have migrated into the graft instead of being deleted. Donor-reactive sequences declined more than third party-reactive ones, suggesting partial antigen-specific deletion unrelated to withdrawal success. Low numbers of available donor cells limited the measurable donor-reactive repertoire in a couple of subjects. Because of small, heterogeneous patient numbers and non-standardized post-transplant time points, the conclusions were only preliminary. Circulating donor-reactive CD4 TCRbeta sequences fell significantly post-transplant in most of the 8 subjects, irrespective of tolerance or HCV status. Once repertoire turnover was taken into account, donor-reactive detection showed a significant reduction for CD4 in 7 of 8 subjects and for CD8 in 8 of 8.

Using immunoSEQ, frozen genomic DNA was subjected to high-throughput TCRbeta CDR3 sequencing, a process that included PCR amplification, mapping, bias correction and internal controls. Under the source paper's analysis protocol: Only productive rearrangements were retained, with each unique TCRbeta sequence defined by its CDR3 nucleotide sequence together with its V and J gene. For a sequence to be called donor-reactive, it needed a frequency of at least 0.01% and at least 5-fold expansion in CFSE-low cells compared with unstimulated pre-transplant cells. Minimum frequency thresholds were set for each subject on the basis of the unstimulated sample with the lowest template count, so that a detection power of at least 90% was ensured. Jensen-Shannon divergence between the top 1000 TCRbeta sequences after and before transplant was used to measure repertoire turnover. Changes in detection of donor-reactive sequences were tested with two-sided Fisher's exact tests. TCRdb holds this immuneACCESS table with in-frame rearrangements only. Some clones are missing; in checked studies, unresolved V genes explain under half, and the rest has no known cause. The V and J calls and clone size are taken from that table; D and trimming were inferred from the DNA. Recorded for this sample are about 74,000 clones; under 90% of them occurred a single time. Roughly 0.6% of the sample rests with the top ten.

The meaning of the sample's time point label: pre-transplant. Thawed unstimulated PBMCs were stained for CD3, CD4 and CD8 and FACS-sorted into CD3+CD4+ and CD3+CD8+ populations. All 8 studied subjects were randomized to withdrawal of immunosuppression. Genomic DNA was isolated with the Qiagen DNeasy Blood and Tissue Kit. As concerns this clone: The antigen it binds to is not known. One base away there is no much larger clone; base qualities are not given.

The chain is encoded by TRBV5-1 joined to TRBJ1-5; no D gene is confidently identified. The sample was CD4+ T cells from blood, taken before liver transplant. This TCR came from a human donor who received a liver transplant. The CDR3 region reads CASSPYSNQPQHF. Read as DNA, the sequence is TGCGCCAGCAGCCCGTATAGCAATCAGCCCCAGCATTTT.